The source of this TCR beta chain is a study of blood T cell repertoires in COVID-19. Study as a whole: The cDNA or gDNA used as material had been derived from T cells, B-cell-depleted T cells, or PBMCs.

The CDR3 has 15 residues. With 3 bases removed from V and 2 bases from J, the gap between germline ends came to 12 bases. Germline loops: CDR1 SGHRS, CDR2 YFSETQ. Clones were sequenced by immunoSEQ multiplex PCR, and TCRdb holds only the in-frame ones, with some missing. Counted here are approximately 57,000 clones, about 83% occurring once; the ten biggest clones make up 4.7%. The sample comprised peripheral blood. The receptor's source is a middle-aged man with active COVID-19. This chain connects TRBV5-1 to TRBJ1-3; TRBD1 is a possible D gene (5 bases). DNA for the CDR3: TGCGCCAGCAGCTGGGGCGGGGATGCTGGAAACACCATATATTTT. It translates to CASSWGGDAGNTIYF.